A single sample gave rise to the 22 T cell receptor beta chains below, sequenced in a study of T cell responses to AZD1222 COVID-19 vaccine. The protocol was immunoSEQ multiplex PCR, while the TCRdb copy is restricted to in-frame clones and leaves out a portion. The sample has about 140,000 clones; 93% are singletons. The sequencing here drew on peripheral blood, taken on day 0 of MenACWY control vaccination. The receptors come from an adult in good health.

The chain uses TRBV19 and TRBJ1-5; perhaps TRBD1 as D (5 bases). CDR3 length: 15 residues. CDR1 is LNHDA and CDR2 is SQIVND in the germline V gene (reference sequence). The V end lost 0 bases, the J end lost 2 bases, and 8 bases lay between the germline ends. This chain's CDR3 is CASSIDPRGNQPQHF. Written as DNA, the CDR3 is TGTGCCAGTAGTATAGATCCCAGGGGCAATCAGCCCCAGCATTTT.

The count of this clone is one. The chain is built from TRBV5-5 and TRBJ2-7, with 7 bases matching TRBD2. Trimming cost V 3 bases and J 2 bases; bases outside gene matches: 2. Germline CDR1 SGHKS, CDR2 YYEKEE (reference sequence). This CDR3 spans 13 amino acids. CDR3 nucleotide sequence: TGTGCCAGCAGCTCAGGGACTACCTACGAGCAGTACTTC. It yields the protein CASSSGTTYEQYF. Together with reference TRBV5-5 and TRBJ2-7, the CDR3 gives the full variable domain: DAGVTQSPTHLIKTRGQQVTLRCSPISGHKSVSWYQQVLGQGPQFIFQYYEKEERGRGNFPDRFSARQFPNYSSELNVNALLLGDSALYLCASSSGTTYEQYFGPGTRLTVT.

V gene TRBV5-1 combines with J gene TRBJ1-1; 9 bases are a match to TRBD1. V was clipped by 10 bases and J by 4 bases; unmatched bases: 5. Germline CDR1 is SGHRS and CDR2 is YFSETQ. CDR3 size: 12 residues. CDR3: CAPDRGSTEAFF. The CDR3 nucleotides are TGCGCCCCGGACAGGGGTAGCACTGAAGCTTTCTTT.

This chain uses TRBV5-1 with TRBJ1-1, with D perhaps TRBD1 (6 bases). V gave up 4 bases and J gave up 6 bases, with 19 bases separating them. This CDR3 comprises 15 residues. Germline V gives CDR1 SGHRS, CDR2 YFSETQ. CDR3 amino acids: CASSPGGAGRSEAFF. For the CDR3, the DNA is TGCGCCAGCAGCCCGGGGGGGGCTGGGCGGTCTGAAGCTTTCTTT.

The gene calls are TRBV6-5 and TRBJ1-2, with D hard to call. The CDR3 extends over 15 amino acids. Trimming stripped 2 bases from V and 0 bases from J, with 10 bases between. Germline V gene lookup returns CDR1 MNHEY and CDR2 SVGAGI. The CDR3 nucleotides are TGTGCCAGCAGTTACCACCAAACAGCTAACTATGGCTACACCTTC. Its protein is CASSYHQTANYGYTF.

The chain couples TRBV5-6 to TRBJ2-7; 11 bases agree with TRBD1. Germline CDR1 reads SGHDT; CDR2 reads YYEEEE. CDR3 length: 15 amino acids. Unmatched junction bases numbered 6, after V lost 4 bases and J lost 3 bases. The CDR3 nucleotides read TGTGCCAGCAGCGGTACTGGGACAGGGGGCTACGAGCAGTACTTC. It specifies CASSGTGTGGYEQYF.

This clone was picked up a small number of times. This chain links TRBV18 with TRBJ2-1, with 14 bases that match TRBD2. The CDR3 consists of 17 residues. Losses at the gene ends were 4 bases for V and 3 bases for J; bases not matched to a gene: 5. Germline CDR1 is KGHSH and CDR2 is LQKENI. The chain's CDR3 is CASSLRTSGRYYNEQFF. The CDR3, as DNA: TGTGCCAGCTCACTGAGGACTAGCGGGAGGTACTACAATGAGCAGTTCTTC.

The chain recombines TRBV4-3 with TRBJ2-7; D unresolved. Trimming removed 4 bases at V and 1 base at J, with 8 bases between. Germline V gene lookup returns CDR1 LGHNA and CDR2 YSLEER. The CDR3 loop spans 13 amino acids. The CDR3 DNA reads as TGCGCCAGCAGCCCAGTAGGGTCCTACGAGCAGTACTTC. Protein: CASSPVGSYEQYF.

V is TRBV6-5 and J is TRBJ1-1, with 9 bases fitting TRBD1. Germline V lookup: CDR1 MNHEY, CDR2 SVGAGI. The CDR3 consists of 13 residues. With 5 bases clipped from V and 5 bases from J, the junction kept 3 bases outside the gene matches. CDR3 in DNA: TGTGCCAGCAGTACGGGACAGGGAACTGAAGCTTTCTTT. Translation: CASSTGQGTEAFF.

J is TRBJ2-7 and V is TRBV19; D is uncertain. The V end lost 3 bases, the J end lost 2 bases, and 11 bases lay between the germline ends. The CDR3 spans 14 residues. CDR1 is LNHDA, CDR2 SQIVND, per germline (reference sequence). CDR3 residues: CASSMFLGTYEQYF. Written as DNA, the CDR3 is TGTGCCAGTAGTATGTTTCTGGGTACCTACGAGCAGTACTTC.

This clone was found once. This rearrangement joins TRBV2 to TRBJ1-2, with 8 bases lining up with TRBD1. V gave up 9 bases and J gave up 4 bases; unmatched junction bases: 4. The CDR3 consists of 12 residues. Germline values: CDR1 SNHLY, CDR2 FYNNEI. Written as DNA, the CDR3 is TGTGCCAGACGGACAGGGCGCTATGGCTACACCTTC. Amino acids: CARRTGRYGYTF. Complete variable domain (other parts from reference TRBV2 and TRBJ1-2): EPEVTQTPSHQVTQMGQEVILRCVPISNHLYFYWYRQILGQKVEFLVSFYNNEISEKSEIFDDQFSVERPDGSNFTLKIRSTKLEDSAMYFCARRTGRYGYTFGSGTRLTVV.

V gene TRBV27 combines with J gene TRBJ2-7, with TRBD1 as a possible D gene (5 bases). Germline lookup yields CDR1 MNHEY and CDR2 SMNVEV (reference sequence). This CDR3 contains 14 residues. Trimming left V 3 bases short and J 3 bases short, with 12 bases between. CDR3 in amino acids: CASSFGQGGYEQYF. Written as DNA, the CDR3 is TGTGCCAGCAGTTTTGGGCAGGGTGGCTACGAGCAGTACTTC.

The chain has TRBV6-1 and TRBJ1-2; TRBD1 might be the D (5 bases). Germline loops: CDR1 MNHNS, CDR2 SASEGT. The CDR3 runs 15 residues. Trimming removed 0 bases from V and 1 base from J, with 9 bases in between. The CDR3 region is CASSEASGFNYGYTF. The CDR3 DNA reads TGTGCCAGCAGTGAAGCTTCAGGGTTTAACTATGGCTACACCTTC.

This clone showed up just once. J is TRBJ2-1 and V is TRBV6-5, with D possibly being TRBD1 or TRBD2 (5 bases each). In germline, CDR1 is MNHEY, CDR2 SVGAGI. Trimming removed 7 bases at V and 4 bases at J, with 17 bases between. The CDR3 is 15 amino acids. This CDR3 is CASMSTAREYNEQFF. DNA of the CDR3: TGTGCCAGCATGTCGACAGCGAGGGAATACAATGAGCAGTTCTTC.

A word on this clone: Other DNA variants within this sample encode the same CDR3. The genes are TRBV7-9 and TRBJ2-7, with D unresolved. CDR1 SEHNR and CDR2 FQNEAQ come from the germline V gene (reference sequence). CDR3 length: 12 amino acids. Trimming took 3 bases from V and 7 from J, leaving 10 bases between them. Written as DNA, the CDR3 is TGTGCCAGCAGCTTGGAAGGGAATGAGCAGTACTTC. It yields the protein CASSLEGNEQYF.

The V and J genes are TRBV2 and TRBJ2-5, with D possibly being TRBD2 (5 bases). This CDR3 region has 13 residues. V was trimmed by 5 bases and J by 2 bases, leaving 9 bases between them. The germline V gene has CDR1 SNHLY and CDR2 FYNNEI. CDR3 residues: CASSLLEQETQYF. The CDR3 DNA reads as TGTGCCAGCAGTCTACTAGAGCAAGAGACCCAGTACTTC.

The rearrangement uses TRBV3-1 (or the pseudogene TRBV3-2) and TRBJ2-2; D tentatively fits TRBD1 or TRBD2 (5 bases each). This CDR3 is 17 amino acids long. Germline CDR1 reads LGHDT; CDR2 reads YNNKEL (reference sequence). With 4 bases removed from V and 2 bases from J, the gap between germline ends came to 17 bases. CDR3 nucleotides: TGTGCCAGCAGCCTGTGGGGGACCGCAGGAAACACCGGGGAGCTGTTTTTT. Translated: CASSLWGTAGNTGELFF.

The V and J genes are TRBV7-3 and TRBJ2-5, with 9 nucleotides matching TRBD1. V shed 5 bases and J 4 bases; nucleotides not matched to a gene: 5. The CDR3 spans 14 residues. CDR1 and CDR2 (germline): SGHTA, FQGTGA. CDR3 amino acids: CASSVTGGGETQYF. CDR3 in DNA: TGTGCCAGCAGCGTTACAGGGGGCGGAGAGACCCAGTACTTC.

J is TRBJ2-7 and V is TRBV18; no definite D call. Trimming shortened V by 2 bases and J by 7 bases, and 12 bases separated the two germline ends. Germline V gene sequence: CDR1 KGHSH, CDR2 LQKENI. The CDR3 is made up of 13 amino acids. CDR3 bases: TGTGCCAGCTCACCATCTGATGGGAATGAGCAGTACTTC. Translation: CASSPSDGNEQYF.

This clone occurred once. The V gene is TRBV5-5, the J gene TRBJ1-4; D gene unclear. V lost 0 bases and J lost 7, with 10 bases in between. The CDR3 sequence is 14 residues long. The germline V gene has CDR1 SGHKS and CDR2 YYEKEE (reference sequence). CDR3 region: CASSLAAGGEKLFF. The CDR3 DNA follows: TGTGCCAGCAGCTTGGCTGCAGGCGGTGAAAAACTGTTTTTT.

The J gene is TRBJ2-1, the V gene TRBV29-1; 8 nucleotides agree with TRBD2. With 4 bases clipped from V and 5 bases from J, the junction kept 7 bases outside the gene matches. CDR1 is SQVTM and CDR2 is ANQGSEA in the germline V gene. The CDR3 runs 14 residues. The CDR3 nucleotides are TGCAGCGTTGTCAGAGCGGGAGTCGACAATGAGCAGTTCTTC. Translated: CSVVRAGVDNEQFF.

In nucleotides, the CDR3 is TGTGCCAGCAGCCCCAGGGGAGGGGAAAAACTGTTTTTT. This sequence encodes CASSPRGGEKLFF. The V gene is TRBV7-8, the J gene TRBJ1-4, with D tentatively TRBD1 (6 bases). Germline V gives CDR1 SGHVS, CDR2 FQNEAQ. V was shortened by 5 bases and J by 8 bases, with 12 bases between the two germline ends. The CDR3 consists of 13 residues.